What follows are 19 T cell receptor beta chains derived from one specimen sequenced in a study of shared clonotypes between healthy human individuals. Naive CD8 cells were CD45RO-negative, positively selected for CCR7, excluding terminally differentiated effector memory CD45RA+ cells. Produced via immunoSEQ multiplex PCR; TCRdb's table is partial and in-frame only. The table lists around 580,000 clones, 95% to 98% of them singletons, with less than 0.35% in the top ten. Material: naive CD8+ T cells sorted from blood. All receptors come from a young man in good health.

The CDR3 DNA is TGTGCCAGCTCGGATCGACTAGCGGGAGACACCGGGGAGCTGTTTTTT. This gives the protein CASSDRLAGDTGELFF. The V call is TRBV18, the J call TRBJ2-2, with 12 bases identical to TRBD2. The CDR3 totals 16 residues. Germline assignment: CDR1 KGHSH and CDR2 LQKENI. With 6 bases clipped from V and 3 bases from J, the junction kept 5 bases outside the gene matches. The full variable domain, rest sourced from reference TRBV18 and TRBJ2-2, is NAGVMQNPRHLVRRRGQEARLRCSPMKGHSHVYWYRQLPEEGLKFMVYLQKENIIDESGMPKERFSAEFPKEGPSILRIQQVVRGDSAAYFCASSDRLAGDTGELFFGEGSRLTVL.

J is TRBJ1-2 and V is TRBV2; D gene uncertain. This CDR3 is 10 amino acids long. Between the trimmed V and J ends, which lost 6 bases and 7 bases, there was a span of 6 bases. Germline CDR1 reads SNHLY; CDR2 reads FYNNEI. For the CDR3, the DNA is TGTGCCAGCAGAGGAGCTGGCTACACCTTC. Encoded protein: CASRGAGYTF.

This chain links TRBV7-9 with TRBJ2-3, with D hard to call. V was pared by 1 base and J by 6 bases, with 11 bases between. CDR3 size: 14 residues. CDR1 and CDR2 from the germline V gene are SEHNR and FQNEAQ (reference sequence). The CDR3 coding sequence is TGTGCCAGCAGCTTAGTGGCCTCCGGGGATACGCAGTATTTT. Its protein product is CASSLVASGDTQYF.

In the case of this clone: The junction and the germline gene differ at one end; a read error may be behind it. The rearrangement links TRBV5-8 to TRBJ1-1, with TRBD1 matching 7 bases. CDR3 length: 13 residues. CDR1 is SGHTS and CDR2 is YDEGEE in the germline V gene. The DNA for the CDR3 is TGTGCCAGCAGCTTGGAGGGGGCGCGAGATCTTGGATTT. This sequence encodes CASSLEGARDLGF. The full variable domain, completed using reference TRBV5-8 and TRBJ1-1, is EAGVTQSPTHLIKTRGQQATLRCSPISGHTSVYWYQQALGLGLQFLLWYDEGEERNRGNFPPRFSGRQFPNYSSELNVNALELEDSALYLCASSLEGARDLGFGQGTRLTVV.

This chain uses TRBV7-9 with TRBJ2-5, with 8 bases matching TRBD2. The V gene's germline CDR1 is SEHNR and CDR2 FQNEAQ (reference sequence). Trimming removed 2 bases from V and 3 bases from J; junction bases left unmatched: 2. This CDR3 is built from 14 residues. CDR3 nucleotide sequence: TGTGCCAGCAGCTTATTACTAGCGGAAGAGACCCAGTACTTC. Amino acid sequence: CASSLLLAEETQYF. Full variable domain (outside the CDR3, taken from reference TRBV7-9 and TRBJ2-5): DTGVSQNPRHKITKRGQNVTFRCDPISEHNRLYWYRQTLGQGPEFLTYFQNEAQLEKSRLLSDRFSAERPKGSFSTLEIQRTEQGDSAMYLCASSLLLAEETQYFGPGTRLLVL.

The chain recombines TRBV9 with TRBJ2-1; 7 positions match TRBD2. The CDR3 is 16 residues long. After removal of 3 bases from V and 1 base from J, the junction contained 7 bases not matched to a gene. The germline gives CDR1 SGDLS, CDR2 YYNGEE. CDR3 loop: CASSAGLVPSYNEQFF. In DNA form, the CDR3 reads TGTGCCAGCAGCGCCGGACTAGTGCCTTCCTACAATGAGCAGTTCTTC.

The rearrangement links TRBV7-6 to TRBJ2-7; D is possibly TRBD1 (6 bases). This CDR3 comprises 15 residues. The germline V gene has CDR1 SGHVS and CDR2 FNYEAQ. V dropped 4 bases and J dropped 0 bases, with 13 bases sitting between them. CDR3 protein: CASSSDLDSSYEQYF. The CDR3 DNA reads as TGTGCCAGCAGCTCAGACCTGGACAGCTCCTACGAGCAGTACTTC.

The V and J genes are TRBV28 and TRBJ2-1; 8 nucleotides match TRBD1. CDR1 and CDR2 from the germline V gene are MDHEN and SYDVKM. Unmatched junction bases numbered 12, after V lost 10 bases and J lost 4 bases. This CDR3 spans 15 amino acids. The CDR3 sequence: CATQNDRGGYNEQFF. CDR3 bases: TGTGCCACCCAGAATGACAGGGGAGGATACAATGAGCAGTTCTTC.

This chain links TRBV7-9 with TRBJ1-2, with 8 bases matching TRBD1. This CDR3 contains 14 residues. Germline V gives CDR1 SEHNR, CDR2 FQNEAQ (reference sequence). V dropped 5 bases and J dropped 6; count of bases not matched to a gene: 8. As DNA, the CDR3 is TGTGCCAGCAGCCAACTTGACAGGGGAGATGGCTACACCTTC. Its translation: CASSQLDRGDGYTF.

As regards this clone: This sample also contains other DNA sequences that code for the same CDR3. In nucleotides, the CDR3 is TGCAGCGTTGGTTCGAATGAGCAGTTCTTC. Protein sequence: CSVGSNEQFF. The rearrangement links TRBV29-1 to TRBJ2-1; unclear D gene. Germline-derived CDR1 and CDR2 are SQVTM and ANQGSEA. V dropped 4 bases and J dropped 7 bases, with 5 bases sitting between them. The CDR3 covers 10 residues.

The chain couples TRBV27 to TRBJ1-1, with a tentative D call TRBD1 (5 bases). Germline lookup yields CDR1 MNHEY and CDR2 SMNVEV (reference sequence). V lost 5 bases to trimming and J lost 5 bases, with 15 bases between them. The CDR3 loop spans 14 amino acids. CDR3: CASSPGGVKTEAFF. CDR3 nucleotides: TGTGCCAGCAGTCCCGGAGGGGTAAAGACTGAAGCTTTCTTT.

In regard to this clone: The same CDR3 also results from other DNA sequences found in this sample. CDR3 in DNA: TGTGCCAGCAGCTTGAGCGGTTACACTGAAGCTTTCTTT. Its translation: CASSLSGYTEAFF. The V gene is TRBV7-6, the J gene TRBJ1-1; D unresolved. Germline V gives CDR1 SGHVS, CDR2 FNYEAQ. The CDR3 loop spans 13 amino acids. Between the trimmed V and J ends, which lost 3 bases and 3 bases, there was a span of 8 bases. Using reference TRBV7-6 and TRBJ1-1 for the parts outside the CDR3, the full variable domain is GAGVSQSPRYKVTKRGQDVALRCDPISGHVSLYWYRQALGQGPEFLTYFNYEAQQDKSGLPNDRFSAERPEGSISTLTIQRTEQRDSAMYRCASSLSGYTEAFFGQGTRLTVV.

The gene calls are TRBV15 and TRBJ1-5; maybe TRBD1 (6 bases). CDR3 length: 14 amino acids. Germline lookup yields CDR1 LNHNV and CDR2 YYDKDF (reference sequence). Deletions cut 4 bases from V and 3 bases from J, with 10 bases between. In DNA form, the CDR3 reads TGTGCCACCAGCACGGACAGAAACAATCAGCCCCAGCATTTT. Translating gives CATSTDRNNQPQHF.

The chain carries TRBV11-2 and TRBJ2-7, with 10 bases matching TRBD2. Losses at the gene ends were 1 base for V and 3 bases for J; bases not matched to a gene: 3. Germline loops: CDR1 SGHAT, CDR2 FQNNGV. This CDR3 comprises 15 residues. CDR3 sequence: CASSLAAGGFYEQYF. Here the CDR3 DNA reads TGTGCCAGCAGCTTAGCAGCGGGAGGGTTCTACGAGCAGTACTTC.

The chain uses TRBV6-5 and TRBJ2-1, with D unclear. Germline V gene sequence: CDR1 MNHEY, CDR2 SVGAGI. The V and J ends lost 7 bases and 4 bases respectively, with 5 bases between them. The CDR3 is made up of 11 amino acids. CDR3 DNA: TGTGCCAGCACCCAGTACAATGAGCAGTTCTTC. Protein: CASTQYNEQFF.

The chain couples TRBV5-6 to TRBJ2-5, with D perhaps matching TRBD2 (6 bases). The CDR3 spans 14 residues. Looked up from germline, CDR1 is SGHDT and CDR2 is YYEEEE. The ends were cut back, 4 bases at V and 5 bases at J, with 15 bases in the middle. The CDR3 reads CASSLSGTRETQYF. As DNA, the CDR3 is TGTGCCAGCAGCCTTTCCGGGACTCGGGAGACCCAGTACTTC.

The chain is built from TRBV11-2 and TRBJ1-1; the match to TRBD1 covers 7 bases. V lost 5 bases to trimming and J lost 6 bases; unmatched junction nucleotides: 9. Germline V gives CDR1 SGHAT, CDR2 FQNNGV. CDR3 size: 14 residues. CDR3 nucleotide sequence: TGTGCCAGCAGCACCAGTACAGGGGAGGCTGAAGCTTTCTTT. Encoded protein: CASSTSTGEAEAFF.

This sequence joins TRBV11-2 and TRBJ2-1, with unresolved D. Germline loops: CDR1 SGHAT, CDR2 FQNNGV. V shed 1 base and J shed 6 bases, with 13 bases lying between them. CDR3 size: 15 residues. The CDR3 sequence: CASSLATRPINEQFF. Written as DNA, the CDR3 is TGTGCCAGCAGCTTAGCGACGAGGCCTATCAATGAGCAGTTCTTC.

The V gene is TRBV5-1, the J gene TRBJ2-1; maybe TRBD2 (5 bases). The length of the CDR3 is 15 residues. Germline CDR1 reads SGHRS; CDR2 reads YFSETQ. Trimming took 4 bases from V and 7 from J, leaving 18 bases between them. CDR3 amino acids: CASSLAPPWGNEQFF. CDR3 bases: TGCGCCAGCAGCCTAGCTCCTCCCTGGGGAAATGAGCAGTTCTTC.